This T cell receptor beta chain is from a study of identical twins. This clonotype was detected a few times. CDR3 size: 13 residues. Trimming cost V 10 bases and J 4 bases, with 17 bases left between them. Germline-derived CDR1 and CDR2 are SGHRS and YFSETQ. TCRdb processed the 5' RACE reads anew with MiXCR; each CDR3 protein has one entry. The sample lists more than 600,000 distinct CDR3 sequences, over 15% occurring once. These data were likewise used in another study, on T cells expressing NK-cell markers. From that paper: Seven of the eight sequenced donors were classified as HCMV-seropositive, and one was classified as seronegative.

The chain recombines TRBV5-1 with TRBJ2-5, with D perhaps TRBD2 (5 bases). This TCR was sampled from a woman between 18 and 29 years old in good health. Sequencing was performed on PBMCs. The CDR3 is CASGLRPGETQYF. Written as DNA, the CDR3 is TGCGCCTCAGGACTCAGGCCCGGAGAGACCCAGTACTTC.